This T cell receptor (beta chain) was found in a study of T cells in Graves' hyperthyroidism and ophthalmopathy (dated by TCRdb to between 2018 and 2021). Concerning the study at large: Peripheral blood was collected at initial diagnosis, before any treatment. To identify TCR V-J signatures that set the groups apart, the researchers used a discovery cohort of more than 95 patients, made up of under 45 with Graves' ophthalmopathy and 55 to 65 with stable Graves' hyperthyroidism. Prospective prediction of ophthalmopathy was tested in an independent validation cohort of fewer than 20 hyperthyroidism patients and some 17 patients who later progressed to ophthalmopathy. The 85 to 100 discovery patients were randomly split 7:3 into training and test sets. In addition, the study compared T-cell repertoires in thyroid tissue and in blood from about 6 Graves' hyperthyroidism patients. After blood sampling, hyperthyroidism patients were treated with methimazole at a starting dose of 30 mg daily, and ophthalmopathy patients were treated with high-dose intravenous methylprednisolone. The paper describes TCR Vbeta CDR3 sequencing of around 140 peripheral blood samples, made up of 43 ophthalmopathy patients, approximately 76 hyperthyroidism patients and around 17 progressor patients.

Here is what the overall study found, with its caveats: Most expanded thyroid clonotypes (frequency above 0.001) were also detected in blood, suggesting blood repertoires may reflect thyroid immune responses. Ophthalmopathy was separated from stable hyperthyroidism by a 13 V-J signature model, with roughly 88% sensitivity and approximately 84% specificity obtained in cross-validation and 80%/75% obtained in testing. In validation, the model predicted progression to ophthalmopathy a median of approximately 6.6 months before onset, with roughly 70% sensitivity and 72.22% specificity. Sample size was not statistically predetermined, and blinding of investigators to group allocation was not performed.

TCR beta CDR3 regions were amplified from RNA transcripts. The first round of RT-PCR for the TCR CDR3 was performed with the HTBI primer set and the Qiagen OneStep RT-PCR kit. A second multiplex PCR round built the libraries, followed by size selection and purification. Sequencing of the libraries was done on an Illumina HiSeq2000 using paired-end 100 bp reads. In the paper's pipeline: SOAPnuke was used to process the raw data, throwing out any read that contained adapters or uncalled bases, had a mean Phred below 15, or lacked an exact constant-primer or identifier match. High-quality paired reads were merged using COPE v1.2.5, and each unique nucleotide sequence was defined as a clonotype. MiTCR v1.1 was used to align the clonotypes against IMGT TRBV, TRBD and TRBJ reference segments. The analysis was restricted to V-J combinations with a frequency above 0.0001, which together covered roughly 99% of the repertoires. The TCS score was defined as F50 (clonal expansion) divided by E x V (chaos), with BLOSUM62-based TCRdist calculated between CDR3 peptides within each V-J. Welch's t-statistics and random forest reduced some 510 V-J features to 13, which were used in a naive Bayes classifier (R e1071). TCRdb redid the processing of the public reads, applying fastp at Q25 and MiXCR, and retained in-frame beta chains. All rows with the same CDR3 protein become a single entry with the most common DNA and genes. These V and J calls originate from TCRdb's pipeline instead of the authors' own analysis. This sample holds around 560,000 distinct CDR3 sequences; about a sixth were observed only once. The ten largest account for about 20% of the sample.

Only a few counts were recorded for this clonotype. Its antigen is not yet known. Per-base qualities were not stored, and no clone one base away is much larger. A patient counted as having stable Graves' hyperthyroidism if no progression to ophthalmopathy occurred over 18 months of follow-up. The hyperthyroidism patients were between 18 and 65 years old and newly diagnosed, with a disease duration of less than 2 months. Patients with uncontrolled infections, other autoimmune diseases, pregnancy or lactation were excluded. Diagnoses were established on the basis of clinical symptoms, serum thyroxine and TRAb, thyroid ultrasound, and orbital computed tomography. PBMCs were separated from around 9.1 ml of fresh peripheral blood using Ficoll-Paque density gradient centrifugation. Total RNA was extracted using Trizol reagent, and RNA quality was assessed on an Agilent 2100 Bioanalyzer. Sequences DFQATT (CDR1) and SNEGSKA (CDR2) are obtained from the germline V gene (reference sequence). From its cysteine to its phenylalanine, the CDR3 spans 15 amino acids. CDR3 DNA is the only sequence kept; it has 45 bases, read in frame from the first base. The V end loses 3 bases and the J end loses 7 bases, and a stretch of 19 bases separates them.

The receptor was derived from a woman younger than 30 with Graves' hyperthyroidism. The V gene is TRBV20-1 and the J gene is TRBJ1-5; possibly the D gene is TRBD1, per 6 matching bases. The sample taken for sequencing was blood. Here the CDR3 is given as CSASPVARGGQPQHF. The nucleotide sequence reads TGCAGTGCTAGTCCTGTGGCCAGGGGAGGCCAGCCCCAGCATTTT.